This T cell receptor (beta chain) was identified during a study of blood T cell repertoires in COVID-19. Overall study context: The United States, Italy and Spain supplied acute and convalescent COVID-19 samples. Nucleic acid was either cDNA or gDNA, and it came from T cells, B-cell-depleted T cells, or PBMCs.

CDR1 LNHDA and CDR2 SQIVND come from the germline V gene (reference sequence). The CDR3 has 15 residues. The V segment lost 7 bases and the J segment 0 bases; nucleotides outside the gene matches: 4. Only a few counts were recorded for this clone. The data were produced by immunoSEQ multiplex PCR, yet TCRdb's version contains in-frame clones alone and is incomplete. The data show approximately 150,000 clones, with about 77% seen just once and less than 4.5% held by the top ten. Sample: peripheral blood. The source is a man aged 55 to 70 with acute or convalescent COVID-19. The chain couples TRBV19 to TRBJ1-5; the match to TRBD1 covers 9 bases. CDR3 in amino acids: CASTGQGYSNQPQHF. The DNA for the CDR3 is TGTGCCAGTACGGGACAGGGATATAGCAATCAGCCCCAGCATTTT.